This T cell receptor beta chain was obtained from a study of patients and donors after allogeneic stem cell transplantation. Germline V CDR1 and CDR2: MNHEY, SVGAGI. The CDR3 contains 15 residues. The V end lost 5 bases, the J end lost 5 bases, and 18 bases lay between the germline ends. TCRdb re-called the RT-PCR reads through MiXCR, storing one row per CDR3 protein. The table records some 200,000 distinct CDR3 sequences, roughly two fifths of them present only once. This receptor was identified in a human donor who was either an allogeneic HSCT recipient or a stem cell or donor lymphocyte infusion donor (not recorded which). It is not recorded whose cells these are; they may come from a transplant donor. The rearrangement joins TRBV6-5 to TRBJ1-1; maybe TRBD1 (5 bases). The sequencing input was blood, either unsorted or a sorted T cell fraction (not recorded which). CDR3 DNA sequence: TGTGCCAGCAGTCCACGGGGGGATGTCACGACTGAAGCTTTCTTT. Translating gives CASSPRGDVTTEAFF.